This TCR beta chain emerged from a study of beta chain features in type 1 diabetes. The study reverse transcribed the entire isolated RNA, so it sequenced expressed TCRB transcripts. Data came from immunoSEQ multiplex PCR; TCRdb stores just in-frame clones and leaves some out. The table lists a few hundred thousand clones, around 9.9% of them singletons. Markers CD45RO/CCR7/CD25/CD127/CD95/CD27 served to sort CD4+ naive, central memory, regulatory and stem cell-like memory cells. Study outcomes and limitations: PCR may have favored shorter templates equally in patients and controls.

This clone was observed a handful of times. Antigen unknown. The CDR3 is 13 residues long. The germline V and J ends were trimmed by 5 bases and 5 bases, with 13 bases remaining between them. Germline loops: CDR1 SEHNR, CDR2 FQNEAQ (reference sequence). Source material: central memory CD4+ T cells from blood. This clonotype originated in a young man in good health. This chain uses TRBV7-9 with TRBJ2-7; D is possibly TRBD2 (6 bases). CDR3 sequence reads: CASSQGGANEQYF. DNA for the CDR3: TGTGCCAGCAGCCAGGGCGGGGCTAACGAGCAGTACTTC. Using reference TRBV7-9 and TRBJ2-7 for the parts outside the CDR3, the full variable domain is DTGVSQNPRHKITKRGQNVTFRCDPISEHNRLYWYRQTLGQGPEFLTYFQNEAQLEKSRLLSDRFSAERPKGSFSTLEIQRTEQGDSAMYLCASSQGGANEQYFGPGTRLTVT.